This TCR beta chain was captured by sequencing in a study of lymphopenia after photon versus proton radiotherapy (dated by TCRdb to about 2019). In terms of the full investigation: The study compared the immunological effects of photon versus proton radiation therapy in patients with gastrointestinal tumors who developed high-grade lymphopenia. The 20 or so patients in the cohort had gastrointestinal tumors, were treated with either photon or proton therapy, and subsequently developed lymphopenia. The study was designed to characterize how the impact on the immune system differs between the two radiation modalities. The investigation overall reported the following: Proton-treated patients stayed relatively stable during treatment, while photon-treated patients lost naive T cells and TCR diversity and gained effector/memory populations. Once the lymphocyte count had reached its nadir, the repertoires of photon-treated patients showed oligoclonal expansion, particularly of CD8+ Temra cells, and this expansion drove the decline in diversity. Among patients across the cohort who died, overall survival time showed an inverse correlation with a larger post-nadir drop in TCR diversity. The survival association was examined only in patients who died, and the authors described better survival with proton therapy as a possibility, not as a demonstrated result.

The junction carries 9 bases between V and J, which are trimmed by 0 bases and 7 bases respectively. The cysteine opens and the phenylalanine closes a CDR3 of 13 amino acids. The sequence is cut down to CDR3 DNA, 39 bases in frame from base 1. In the germline V gene, CDR1 corresponds to MNHEY and CDR2 to SVGAGI. Receptor amplification or capture employed the immunoSEQ multiplex PCR assay. Deep sequencing of rearranged TCR beta loci, alongside multiparametric flow cytometry, was used to profile T cell repertoires. Imported from immuneACCESS, the table was reduced by TCRdb to in-frame sequences with V and J called. These copies leave out some clones; in studies compared against another copy, an unresolved V gene accounts for under half, and the cause of the remainder is not known. The sample table contains 43,000 or so clones; only one count was recorded for 85% of them. The leading ten clones occupy 2% to 2.5% of the sample.

Remarks on this clone: The specificity of this receptor is unknown. No base qualities exist here, and no much larger clone lies one base off it.

The clonotype was recovered from a man aged 40-49 years with gastric cancer. The chain uses TRBV6-5 and TRBJ1-2, and possibly TRBD1, on 5 matching bases. Material: peripheral blood, obtained from a patient treated with photon-based radiotherapy. The CDR3: CASSYSNGAGYTF. The sequenced DNA is TGTGCCAGCAGTTACTCGAACGGGGCTGGCTACACCTTC.